The present entry profiles one TCR beta chain with its context. The target of this receptor is not known. The record has no base qualities; no much larger clone is one base away. This sample is part of a study of blood T cell repertoires in COVID-19 (dated by TCRdb to 2020 to 2021). Study-wide context: Samples from collaborators originated in the United States, Italy and Spain and spanned both the acute and convalescent phases of COVID-19. The material from the prospective study consisted of cDNA or gDNA derived from T cells, B-cell-depleted T cells, or PBMCs. Deeply sampled blood TCRbeta repertoires from subjects exposed to, actively infected with, or recovered from COVID-19 were included in the dataset. The repertoires were made available in a free public database intended to serve as a resource for research on the immune response to SARS-CoV-2. The samples were drawn from the first 160 participants of the ongoing ImmuneRACE study and from 1,254 subjects provided by 6 global collaborators. A de-identified subject ID, COVID-19 status, age in years and sex were almost always included in the sample metadata. Where HLA class I and class II types were available, the types were taken from metadata supplied by the sample provider, not from assay-based typing.

The full study reports these points: The quantity of clinical and demographic metadata differed by source and by participant and was supplied without curation.

TCRbeta CDR3 regions were amplified from genomic DNA by means of the immunoSEQ Assay, a bias-controlled multiplex PCR. The study's processing was this. Within the assay, amplification of reference gene primers was used to estimate how many nucleated cells each sample contained. Sequence reads were collapsed and filtered to measure the absolute abundance of every unique TCRbeta CDR3 rearrangement. For each sample, productive Simpson clonality was calculated as the square root of Simpson's diversity index across productive rearrangements. Imported from immuneACCESS, the table was reduced by TCRdb to in-frame sequences with V and J called. These copies leave out some clones; in studies compared against another copy, an unresolved V gene accounts for under half, and the cause of the remainder is not known. The V and J calls and the clone size are those of that table, but D and trimming were determined from the DNA. For this sample there are 120,000 to 150,000 clones; around 84% appear just once. Jointly, the top ten make up about 39% of the sample.

Collaborating institutions collected whole blood in K2EDTA tubes following their own protocols. For TCRbeta analysis, collaborators shipped samples as frozen whole blood, isolated PBMCs, or DNA extracted from either of those sample types. The sequence came from a human donor in a cohort sampled during active COVID-19. Sample: peripheral blood.

In nucleotides, the sequence is TGTGCCAGCAGTCCGACAGGGACCAGCAATCAGCCCCAGCATTTT. Its product reads: CASSPTGTSNQPQHF. In this chain, TRBV6-5 is recombined with TRBJ1-5; 7 central nucleotides agree with TRBD1. Its CDR3 holds 15 amino acids, cysteine through phenylalanine. Only the CDR3 DNA stays, 45 bases, in frame from base 1. V is cut back by 5 bases and J by 1 base, with 5 bases in the junction unmatched. CDR1 and CDR2, looked up from the germline V gene, are MNHEY and SVGAGI.